This T cell receptor beta chain appears in the sequencing data of a study of CD8 T cells in Susac syndrome. The CDR3 loop spans 15 amino acids. Germline loops: CDR1 MNHEY, CDR2 SMNVEV (reference sequence). With V trimmed by 7 bases and J by 3 bases, 10 bases remained unmatched. The RNA, roughly 0.45 to 1 ug, was put through reverse transcription using random hexamers. TCRdb ran MiXCR on the immunoSEQ multiplex PCR reads and lists one entry per CDR3 protein. The sample shows about 120,000 distinct CDR3 sequences, over 90% of them seen only once. This clonotype was detected only once. The clonotype comes from a human donor with Susac syndrome. The V gene is TRBV27, the J gene TRBJ2-7; 9 bases line up with TRBD1. The sequencing input was CD8+ T cells from PBMCs. The DNA for the CDR3 is TGTGCCAGCAAGATTTCGGGACAGGGATTCTACGAGCAGTACTTC. Its translation is CASKISGQGFYEQYF.